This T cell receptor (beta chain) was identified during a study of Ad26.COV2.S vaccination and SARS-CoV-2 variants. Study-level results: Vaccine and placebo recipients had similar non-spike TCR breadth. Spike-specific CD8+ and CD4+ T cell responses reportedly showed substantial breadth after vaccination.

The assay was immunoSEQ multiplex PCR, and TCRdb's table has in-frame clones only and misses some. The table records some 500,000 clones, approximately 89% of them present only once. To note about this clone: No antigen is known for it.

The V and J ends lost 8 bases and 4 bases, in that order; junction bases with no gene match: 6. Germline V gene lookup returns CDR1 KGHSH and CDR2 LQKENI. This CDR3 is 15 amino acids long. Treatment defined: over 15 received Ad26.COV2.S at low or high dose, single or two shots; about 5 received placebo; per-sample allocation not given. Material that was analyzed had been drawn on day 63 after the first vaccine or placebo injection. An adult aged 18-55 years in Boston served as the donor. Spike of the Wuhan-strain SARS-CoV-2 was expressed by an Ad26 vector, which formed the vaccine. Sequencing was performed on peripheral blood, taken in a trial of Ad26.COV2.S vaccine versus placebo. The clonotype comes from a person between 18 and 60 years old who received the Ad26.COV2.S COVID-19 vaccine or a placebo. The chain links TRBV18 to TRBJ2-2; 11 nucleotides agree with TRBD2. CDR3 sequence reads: CASATSGSGTGELFF. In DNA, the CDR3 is TGTGCCAGCGCCACTAGCGGGAGCGGCACCGGGGAGCTGTTTTTT.